The 4 T cell receptor beta chains below were found in one sample sequenced in a study of blood T cell repertoires in COVID-19. Assay used: immunoSEQ multiplex PCR; TCRdb lists only in-frame clones, some missing. This sample has about 400,000 clones, with around 92% found just once. Sequencing was carried out using peripheral blood. These receptors were taken from a man aged 35-49 years with acute or convalescent COVID-19.

The chain joins TRBV5-1 to TRBJ2-7; 9 bases are a match to TRBD1. Trimming at V came to 4 bases and at J to 4 bases, leaving 6 bases not matched to a gene. This CDR3 has 14 residues. From germline, CDR1 is SGHRS and CDR2 YFSETQ. CDR3 sequence reads: CASSPAQGAYEQYF. The CDR3 DNA follows: TGCGCCAGCAGCCCTGCACAGGGGGCTTACGAGCAGTACTTC. Together with reference TRBV5-1 and TRBJ2-7, the CDR3 gives the full variable domain: KAGVTQTPRYLIKTRGQQVTLSCSPISGHRSVSWYQQTPGQGLQFLFEYFSETQRNKGNFPGRFSGRQFSNSRSEMNVSTLELGDSALYLCASSPAQGAYEQYFGPGTRLTVT.

This clone was picked up one time. V usage is TRBV27 and J usage is TRBJ1-2, with 7 bases fitting TRBD1. Trimming removed 4 bases from V and 5 bases from J; junction bases left unmatched: 7. The CDR3 runs 14 residues. Germline loops: CDR1 MNHEY, CDR2 SMNVEV (reference sequence). This CDR3 reads CASSSGGGSYGYTF. The CDR3 coding sequence is TGTGCCAGCAGTTCAGGGGGAGGTAGTTATGGCTACACCTTC.

The gene calls are TRBV7-9 and TRBJ2-7, with TRBD2 as a possible D gene (7 bases). Germline V gives CDR1 SEHNR, CDR2 FQNEAQ (reference sequence). CDR3 length equals 13 residues. V lost 3 bases to trimming and J lost 7 bases, with 13 bases between them. CDR3 protein: CASSFAGAGEQYF. CDR3 coding DNA: TGTGCCAGCAGCTTCGCGGGGGCGGGGGAGCAGTACTTC. Drawing the rest from reference TRBV7-9 and TRBJ2-7, the complete variable domain is DTGVSQNPRHKITKRGQNVTFRCDPISEHNRLYWYRQTLGQGPEFLTYFQNEAQLEKSRLLSDRFSAERPKGSFSTLEIQRTEQGDSAMYLCASSFAGAGEQYFGPGTRLTVT.

V gene TRBV2 combines with J gene TRBJ1-1, with 7 bases lining up with TRBD1. Trimming took 3 bases from V and 11 from J; bases not matched to a gene: 9. The CDR3 is 13 residues long. Germline CDR1 is SNHLY and CDR2 is FYNNEI. The CDR3 reads CASSEATGIGAFF. The CDR3 DNA is TGTGCCAGCAGTGAGGCGACAGGGATCGGGGCTTTCTTT. The entire variable domain, with the rest obtained from reference TRBV2 and TRBJ1-1, is as follows: EPEVTQTPSHQVTQMGQEVILRCVPISNHLYFYWYRQILGQKVEFLVSFYNNEISEKSEIFDDQFSVERPDGSNFTLKIRSTKLEDSAMYFCASSEATGIGAFFGQGTRLTVV.